Listed below are T cell receptor beta chains from one sample, sequenced in a study of blood T cells in healthy people across ages. TCRdb re-called the 5' RACE reads with MiXCR, one entry per CDR3 protein. This sample has about 650,000 distinct CDR3 sequences; about a third occur once, and the top ten carry roughly 15%. The sample taken for sequencing was blood. The receptors come from an elderly woman in good health. The CDR3 runs from the conserved cysteine through the conserved F or W. Fields, in order: V gene, D gene, clone size, J gene, CDR3 DNA, CDR3 protein. A D gene is named only where the DNA matches it firmly. Where a row states a size, it is once, few, many or the class of an expanded clone; other rows omit it.

TRBV29-1	TRBD1	few	TRBJ1-1	TGCAGCGTTCAAGGGGGACAGCTAATGAACACTGAAGCTTTCTTT	CSVQGGQLMNTEAFF
TRBV20-1	TRBD1	.	TRBJ1-1	TGCAGTGCTAGGAGAACAGGGGGGAATGAAGCTTTCTTT	CSARRTGGNEAFF
TRBV9	TRBD1	.	TRBJ2-7	TGTGCCAGCGGGAGTACAGGGGTAGTCTACGAGCAGTACTTC	CASGSTGVVYEQYF
TRBV12-3/TRBV12-4	TRBD2	many	TRBJ2-1	TGTGCCAGCAGTTTTGGGGGGGAACGTTACAATGAGCAGTTCTTC	CASSFGGERYNEQFF
TRBV7-2	.	many	TRBJ2-3	TGTGCCAGCAGCTTATCGGGCGGGGGCGCAGATACGCAGTATTTT	CASSLSGGGADTQYF
TRBV10-3	TRBD2	.	TRBJ2-5	TGTGCCATCAGTGAGGGACTAGCGGAGACCCAGTACTTC	CAISEGLAETQYF
TRBV18	.	.	TRBJ1-2	TGTGCCAGCTCGCCAAACCCGAATGAGGGTGGCTACACCTTC	CASSPNPNEGGYTF
TRBV4-2	TRBD2	many	TRBJ2-1	TGTGCCAGCAGCCAAGATGTTGGCGGGGGGGCTCAGTACAATGAGCAGTTCTTC	CASSQDVGGGAQYNEQFF
TRBV2	TRBD1	.	TRBJ1-2	TGTGCCAGCAGTGAAACGGGCAGGGGGGAAGGCTACACCTTC	CASSETGRGEGYTF
TRBV7-8	.	many	TRBJ2-5	TGTGCCAGCAGCCCGACGGTAACAGCTATAGAGACCCAGTACTTC	CASSPTVTAIETQYF
TRBV14	TRBD2	.	TRBJ2-4	TGTGCCAGCAGCTCCAGGACTAGCAGGGGCGACATTCAGTACTTC	CASSSRTSRGDIQYF
TRBV9	.	many	TRBJ2-7	TGTGCCAGCAGCGTAGAAATGGGCTACGAGCAGTACTTC	CASSVEMGYEQYF
TRBV29-1	.	.	TRBJ2-6	TGCAGCGTGGACACCTCTGGGGCCAACGTCCTGACTTTC	CSVDTSGANVLTF
TRBV7-9	TRBD2	many	TRBJ2-3	TGTGCCAGCAGCTCCCGTGGGCAGCTAGCGGGGGCAGATACGCAGTATTTT	CASSSRGQLAGADTQYF
TRBV10-3	TRBD1	few	TRBJ2-3	TGTGCCATCAGGGGCCCAGGGGGCTCTGATACGCAGTATTTT	CAIRGPGGSDTQYF
TRBV20-1	.	.	TRBJ1-2	TGCTCCAGGGCCGGCGGCGGGGGCTACACCTTC	CSRAGGGGYTF
TRBV5-1	.	many	TRBJ2-5	TGCGCCAGCACTCAACAGGGAATCGTAGAGACCCAGTACTTC	CASTQQGIVETQYF
TRBV19	.	many	TRBJ2-1	TGTGCCAGTAGTATTCTCGGTTCAGGCTCCAATGAGCAGTTCTTC	CASSILGSGSNEQFF
TRBV7-2	.	many	TRBJ2-5	TGTGCCAGCAGCTTAACGTTGGACTCCCAAGAGACCCAGTACTTC	CASSLTLDSQETQYF
TRBV20-1	TRBD1	many	TRBJ1-5	TGCAGTGCTAGTCAGGGACAGGGGATTGGTAGCAATCAGCCCCAGCATTTT	CSASQGQGIGSNQPQHF
TRBV18	.	once	TRBJ2-3	TGTGCCAGCTCACTCCGGCAGGGAGGACAAGATACGCAGTATTTT	CASSLRQGGQDTQYF
TRBV7-3	.	.	TRBJ2-1	TGTGCCAGCAGCCAAGATGGATCCAACTACAATGAGCAGTTCTTC	CASSQDGSNYNEQFF
TRBV20-1	.	.	TRBJ1-1	TGCAGTGTTAGAGTTGGGAGTACTGAAGCTTTCTTT	CSVRVGSTEAFF
TRBV29-1	TRBD1	many	TRBJ2-5	TGCAGCGTTTCAGGGAGAACAGGGGGCCTCCAAGAGACCCAGTACTTC	CSVSGRTGGLQETQYF
TRBV7-2	.	many	TRBJ2-1	TGTGCCAGCAGCTTAGCGCGCGCCTACAATGAGCAGTTCTTC	CASSLARAYNEQFF
TRBV11-2	.	many	TRBJ2-7	TGTGCCAGCAGCTTTGGTAGTAGGGCCTACGAGCAGTACTTC	CASSFGSRAYEQYF
TRBV20-1	TRBD1	many	TRBJ1-2	TGCAGTGCTAGAGGGGCCGGACAGGGGTCAGGGGGCTACACCTTC	CSARGAGQGSGGYTF
TRBV5-1	TRBD2	.	TRBJ2-3	TGCGCCAACAGCCTAACTAGCGGGGGGCACACAGATACGCAGTATTTT	CANSLTSGGHTDTQYF
TRBV29-1	.	few	TRBJ1-1	TGCAGCGTTGATTCTTGGCAAATGAGCACTGAAGCTTTCTTT	CSVDSWQMSTEAFF
TRBV28	.	many	TRBJ2-7	TGTGCCAGCAGTTTGGAGGGAAACGGTCGCGAGCAGTACTTC	CASSLEGNGREQYF
TRBV7-7	TRBD2	many	TRBJ2-5	TGTGCTAGCAGCCGCGACCAGGGAGGGGAGACCCAGTACTTC	CASSRDQGGETQYF
TRBV19	.	many	TRBJ2-7	TGTGCCAGTAGTATAAGCCGGGCAGTTTACGAGCAGTACTTC	CASSISRAVYEQYF
TRBV15	TRBD1	many	TRBJ1-2	TGTGCCACCAGCAGAACTGGGACAGGGCTCTATGGCTACACCTTC	CATSRTGTGLYGYTF
TRBV7-2	TRBD1	few	TRBJ1-2	TGTGCCAGCAGCGAACAGGGGGTGGGCTACGGCTACACCTTC	CASSEQGVGYGYTF
TRBV3-1	TRBD2	few	TRBJ2-2	TGTGCCAGCAGCCAAGAGCCCGGACTAGCGGTGCGGTCCGGGGAGCTGTTTTTT	CASSQEPGLAVRSGELFF
TRBV28	.	few	TRBJ1-5	TGTGCCAGCAGTCCCTCGGGGGGCGCAGGTCAGCCCCAGCATTTT	CASSPSGGAGQPQHF
TRBV6-5	.	.	TRBJ1-4	TGTGCCAGCAGCCGGACAGCAAGAAATGAAAAACTGTTTTTT	CASSRTARNEKLFF
TRBV19	.	.	TRBJ1-1	TGCGCCAGTAACCCGTCCAGTCCGGTCGTGAACACTGAAGCTTTCTTT	CASNPSSPVVNTEAFF
TRBV20-1	TRBD1	.	TRBJ2-3	TGCAGTGCTAGAGGGGGGACAGGGTCAGATACGCAGTATTTT	CSARGGTGSDTQYF
TRBV3-1	.	.	TRBJ1-6	TGTGCCAGCAGCGAAAGGAATAGGGGCAATTCACCCCTCCACTTT	CASSERNRGNSPLHF
TRBV7-2	TRBD1	many	TRBJ2-3	TGTGCCAGCAGCTATCAGCCACAGGGGAATACGCAGTATTTT	CASSYQPQGNTQYF
TRBV5-1	.	few	TRBJ1-1	TGCGCCAGCAGCCGCTCTACACTCTTACAGAACACTGAAGCTTTCTTT	CASSRSTLLQNTEAFF
TRBV20-1	TRBD1	many	TRBJ2-1	TGCAGTGCTCGGGGACAGGGGGCGTACAATGAGCAGTTCTTC	CSARGQGAYNEQFF
TRBV5-6	.	many	TRBJ1-2	TGTGCCAGCAGCATAGACATCCGCTATGGCTACACCTTC	CASSIDIRYGYTF
TRBV30	.	many	TRBJ2-3	TGTACCTATCAACCCACAGAATCTAGCACAGATACGCAGTATTTT	CTYQPTESSTDTQYF
TRBV29-1	.	many	TRBJ2-1	TGCAGCGCCCGGACACTTTACAATGAGCAGTTCTTC	CSARTLYNEQFF
TRBV7-8	.	.	TRBJ1-2	TGTGCCAGCACCTGGGGGGGGACTAACTATGGCTACACCTTC	CASTWGGTNYGYTF
TRBV20-1	.	once	TRBJ1-5	TGCAGTGCTAGAGATGAGACAGCGTATAGCAATCAGCCCCAGCATTTT	CSARDETAYSNQPQHF
TRBV6-5	.	once	TRBJ2-7	TGTGCCAGCAGTTCCCCCCCGGGGGGCCATGGGAGGTACGAGCAGTACTTC	CASSSPPGGHGRYEQYF
TRBV6-1	.	few	TRBJ1-5	TGTGCCTGTGCCGCCTGGTCCAATCAGCCCCAGCATTTT	CACAAWSNQPQHF
TRBV5-4	.	.	TRBJ2-4	TGTGCCAGCAGCTTGAAATCCCATTCAAACATTCAGTACTTT	CASSLKSHSNIQYF
TRBV2	.	many	TRBJ2-7	TGTGCCAGCAGTGAAAGGCACTCCTCGGGCGAGCAGTACTTC	CASSERHSSGEQYF
TRBV12-3/TRBV12-4	TRBD1	.	TRBJ1-2	TGTGCCAGCAGTCGGGACAGGGGGTGCTATGGCTACACCTTC	CASSRDRGCYGYTF
TRBV20-1	TRBD2	many	TRBJ2-1	TGCAGTGCTAGACTAGCGGGGGGGGACAGTGAGCAGTTCTTC	CSARLAGGDSEQFF
TRBV6-1	.	many	TRBJ2-3	TGTGCCAGCAGTGAATTAGGGACTACGCAGTATTTT	CASSELGTTQYF
TRBV19	.	.	TRBJ1-2	TGTGTCAGTAGTACCTCGACAGGAGTAGGTGGCTACACCTTC	CVSSTSTGVGGYTF
TRBV20-1	.	.	TRBJ2-7	TGCAGTGCCAGGACTACAGGCAGCTCCTACGAGCAGTACTTC	CSARTTGSSYEQYF
TRBV28	.	.	TRBJ1-2	TGTGCCACCAGATCTGAGGGGGGAAGGGGCTACACCTTC	CATRSEGGRGYTF
TRBV7-9	TRBD1	many	TRBJ1-1	TGTGCCAGCAGCCCAACGGGACAGGGACCATCTCTGAACACTGAAGCTTTCTTT	CASSPTGQGPSLNTEAFF
TRBV7-9	.	.	TRBJ2-7	TGTGTCAGCAGCTCCGGGACCTCTTACGAGCAGTACTTC	CVSSSGTSYEQYF